These 13 T cell receptor beta chains originate from one sample sequenced in a study of blood T cells in healthy people across ages (dated by TCRdb to between 2014 and 2016). The library was built by means of 5' RACE. The sequencer was an Illumina HiSeq 2500. A second PCR of about 7 to 12 cycles was run with a J-beta primer mix and a sample-barcoded 5' primer. TCRdb itself trimmed the public reads at Q25 with fastp, ran MiXCR and retained productive beta chains. Each entry merges the rows of one CDR3 protein and shows their most common DNA and genes. The sample yields over 300,000 distinct CDR3 sequences; 45% to 60% were counted once. The leading ten clones occupy approximately 51% of the sample. The sample taken for sequencing was blood. The receptors shown here come from a man aged 60 to 75 in good health.

In DNA form, the CDR3 reads TGTGCCAGCAGTTTAGGCCAGGGGGTAGGAGAGACCCAGTACTTC. It is translated as CASSLGQGVGETQYF. The V call is TRBV28, the J call TRBJ2-5, with 7 bases that match TRBD1. CDR3 length: 15 amino acids. Per the germline V gene, CDR1 is MDHEN and CDR2 is SYDVKM. J was trimmed by 4 bases and V by 2 bases; bases with no gene match: 7.

This chain uses TRBV7-9 with TRBJ2-3, with D tentatively TRBD1 (8 bases). Per germline, CDR1 SEHNR and CDR2 FQNEAQ (reference sequence). The CDR3 has 16 amino acids. The V gene lost 6 bases and the J gene lost 2 bases, with 18 bases spanning the gap. The CDR3 is CASRGGGQVITDTQYF. For the CDR3, the DNA is TGTGCCAGCAGGGGAGGGGGACAGGTTATCACAGATACGCAGTATTTT.

The chain joins TRBV15 to TRBJ2-3, with TRBD1 as a possible D gene (5 bases). V was pared by 1 base and J by 6 bases, with 14 bases between. CDR3 length: 15 amino acids. Germline CDR1 and CDR2: LNHNV and YYDKDF (reference sequence). This CDR3 reads CATSRGGPLRDTQYF. The CDR3 nucleotides read TGTGCCACCAGCAGAGGGGGCCCCCTCCGGGATACGCAGTATTTT.

This clonotype was seen a handful of times. This could be a read error, since a much larger clone is one nucleotide away. The rearrangement joins TRBV6-5 to TRBJ2-3; D gene ambiguous. Germline-derived CDR1 and CDR2 are MNHEY and SVGAGI. The CDR3 spans 14 residues. Between the trimmed V and J ends, which lost 5 bases and 4 bases, there was a span of 13 bases. CDR3 in amino acids: CASSDGLPADTQYF. In DNA form, the CDR3 reads TGTGCCAGCAGTGACGGTCTCCCCGCAGATACGCAGTATTTT.

This clonotype was found many times. The rearrangement joins TRBV27 to TRBJ2-4, with D unclear. Trimming removed 7 bases from V and 3 bases from J, with 10 bases in between. In germline, CDR1 is MNHEY, CDR2 SMNVEV (reference sequence). The CDR3 is 13 amino acids. CDR3 sequence: CASIGSGKNIQYF. DNA of the CDR3: TGTGCCAGCATCGGTAGTGGCAAAAACATTCAGTACTTC.

The chain links TRBV29-1 to TRBJ1-2, with unresolved D. The CDR3 length is 14 residues. V shed 7 bases and J shed 3 bases, with 18 bases lying between them. CDR1 SQVTM and CDR2 ANQGSEA come from the germline V gene. The chain's CDR3 is CSAMGFRFDYGYTF. CDR3 nucleotide sequence: TGCAGCGCGATGGGTTTTCGATTCGACTATGGCTACACCTTC.

This rearrangement joins TRBV7-3 to TRBJ2-3; 7 bases line up with TRBD2. Trimming at V came to 4 bases and at J to 6 bases, leaving 13 bases not matched to a gene. Per the germline V gene, CDR1 is SGHTA and CDR2 is FQGTGA. The length of the CDR3 is 16 residues. This CDR3 is CASSSQGAGVRDTQYF. CDR3 nucleotides: TGTGCCAGCAGCTCGCAAGGGGCGGGAGTTAGGGATACGCAGTATTTT.

The chain uses TRBV4-3 and TRBJ1-1; TRBD1 aligns across 7 bases. V shed 4 bases and J 3 bases; nucleotides not matched to a gene: 5. The germline V gene encodes CDR1 LGHNA and CDR2 YSLEER. The CDR3 has 14 residues. The CDR3 nucleotides read TGCGCCAGCAGCCTCCAAACAGGGGACACTGAAGCTTTCTTT. Translating it yields CASSLQTGDTEAFF.

The chain links TRBV29-1 to TRBJ2-1; 10 nucleotides align to TRBD2. The CDR3 loop spans 17 amino acids. The V and J ends lost 2 bases and 0 bases, in that order; junction bases with no gene match: 7. Germline lookup yields CDR1 SQVTM and CDR2 ANQGSEA. The CDR3 nucleotides read TGCAGCGTTGAATTGCTAGCGGGGGCGAGCTCCTACAATGAGCAGTTCTTC. It yields the protein CSVELLAGASSYNEQFF.

On this clonotype itself: This could be a read error, since a much larger clone is one nucleotide away. The chain joins TRBV5-1 to TRBJ1-2, with D possibly matching TRBD1 (6 bases). The CDR3 spans 14 residues. CDR1 and CDR2 from the germline V gene are SGHRS and YFSETQ. Between the trimmed V and J ends, which lost 5 bases and 9 bases, there was a span of 20 bases. The CDR3 protein is CASRSRTADVSYTF. The CDR3 region has the DNA TGCGCCAGCAGATCCCGGACAGCCGACGTTAGCTACACCTTC. Full variable domain (outside the CDR3, taken from reference TRBV5-1 and TRBJ1-2): KAGVTQTPRYLIKTRGQQVTLSCSPISGHRSVSWYQQTPGQGLQFLFEYFSETQRNKGNFPGRFSGRQFSNSRSEMNVSTLELGDSALYLCASRSRTADVSYTFGSGTRLTVV.

Points on this clonotype: One end of the junction fails to match germline, which may point to a read error. The rearrangement joins TRBV5-1 to TRBJ2-7, with D tentatively TRBD1 (5 bases). The CDR3 has 15 amino acids. Germline assignment: CDR1 SGHRS and CDR2 YFSETQ. CDR3 protein: CASSSGHLGIYKQYF. The CDR3 bases are TGCGCCAGCAGTTCCGGACACTTGGGAATCTACAAGCAGTACTTC.

V usage is TRBV28 and J usage is TRBJ2-7; 9 nucleotides agree with TRBD1. Germline CDR1 is MDHEN and CDR2 is SYDVKM. The CDR3 covers 15 residues. Trimming took 4 bases from V and 6 from J; bases not matched to a gene: 10. In DNA form, the CDR3 reads TGTGCCAGCAGTTCACCCTGGGACAGGGAAGGCGAGCAGTACTTC. Its protein is CASSSPWDREGEQYF.

V is TRBV6-5 and J is TRBJ1-2, with TRBD1 identical over 8 bases. The V and J ends lost 8 bases and 9 bases, in that order; junction bases with no gene match: 8. This CDR3 comprises 12 residues. Germline V gene data show CDR1 as MNHEY and CDR2 as SVGAGI. DNA for the CDR3: TGTGCCAGCCTTGACAGGGGAAGGAGCTACACCTTC. This translates into CASLDRGRSYTF.